Below, one TCR beta chain is given with its context. Measured with immunoSEQ multiplex PCR; TCRdb has only the in-frame clones, and not every one. The sample includes about 200,000 clones, approximately 83% of them seen just once. The sample originates from a study of blood T cell repertoires in COVID-19. The specimen sequenced was peripheral blood. The clonotype originates from a man aged 35-49 years with acute or convalescent COVID-19.

CDR3 coding DNA: TGTGCCAGCAGCTCGGGTCAGCCAGAGACCCAGTACTTC. It yields the protein CASSSGQPETQYF. The rearrangement uses TRBV7-2 and TRBJ2-5, with D unclear. Germline assignment: CDR1 SGHTA and CDR2 FQGNSA. The CDR3 sequence is 13 residues long. With 4 bases removed from V and 4 bases from J, the gap between germline ends came to 10 bases.